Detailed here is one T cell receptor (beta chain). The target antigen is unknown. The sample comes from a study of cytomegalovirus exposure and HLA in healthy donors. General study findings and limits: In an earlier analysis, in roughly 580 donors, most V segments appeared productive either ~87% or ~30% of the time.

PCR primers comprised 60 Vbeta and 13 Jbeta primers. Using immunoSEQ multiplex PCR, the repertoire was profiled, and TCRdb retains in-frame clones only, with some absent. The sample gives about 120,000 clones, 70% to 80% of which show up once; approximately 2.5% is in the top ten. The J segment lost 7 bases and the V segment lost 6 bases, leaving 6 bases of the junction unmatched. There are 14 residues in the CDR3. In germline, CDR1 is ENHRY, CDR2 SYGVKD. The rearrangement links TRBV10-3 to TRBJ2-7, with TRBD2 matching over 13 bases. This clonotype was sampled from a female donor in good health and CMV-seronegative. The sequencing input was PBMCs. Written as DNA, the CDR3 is TGTGCCATCAGAACTAGCGGGGGGGTAGATGAGCAGTACTTC. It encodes CAIRTSGGVDEQYF.